Shown below are 31 T cell receptor beta chains from a single sample sequenced in a study of T cell repertoires in ileal Crohn's disease. Noted time point: neoterminal ileum biopsy at postoperative endoscopy, about 6 months after surgery. Using immunoSEQ multiplex PCR, the repertoire was profiled, and TCRdb retains in-frame clones only, with some absent. The sample includes roughly 62,000 clones, 85% to 90% of them seen just once. The specimen sequenced was ileal tissue. The receptors shown here come from an adult with Crohn's disease.

J is TRBJ2-7 and V is TRBV30; 8 bases fit TRBD2. Germline trimming cut 0 bases from V and 4 bases from J; bases unmatched to any gene: 5. Germline CDR1 reads GTSNPN; CDR2 reads SVGIG (reference sequence). This CDR3 is built from 14 residues. CDR3 amino acids: CAWSVSGGPYEQYF. The CDR3 coding sequence is TGTGCCTGGAGTGTTTCGGGAGGGCCATACGAGCAGTACTTC. Supplemented by reference TRBV30 and TRBJ2-7, the full variable domain reads SQTIHQWPATLVQPVGSPLSLECTVEGTSNPNLYWYRQAAGRGLQLLFYSVGIGQISSEVPQNLSASRPQDRQFILSSKKLLLSDSGFYLCAWSVSGGPYEQYFGPGTRLTVT.

The genes are TRBV19 and TRBJ1-1; D uncertain. This CDR3 is built from 15 residues. V was pared by 3 bases and J by 1 base, with 12 bases between. CDR1 LNHDA and CDR2 SQIVND come from the germline V gene (reference sequence). The CDR3 protein is CASSMSFLWNTEAFF. The CDR3 coding sequence is TGTGCCAGTAGTATGTCCTTCCTATGGAACACTGAAGCTTTCTTT.

This sequence joins TRBV19 and TRBJ2-2; TRBD2 agrees at 7 bases. V gave up 10 bases and J gave up 5 bases; unmatched junction bases: 16. Germline CDR1 is LNHDA and CDR2 is SQIVND (reference sequence). The CDR3 is 16 amino acids. The CDR3 loop reads CATPGGVAGRTGELFF. The CDR3 DNA reads as TGTGCCACCCCGGGGGGAGTGGCAGGGCGGACCGGGGAGCTGTTTTTT.

The V and J genes are TRBV7-9 and TRBJ2-1, with a possible D match to TRBD2 (5 bases). Germline CDR1 reads SEHNR; CDR2 reads FQNEAQ (reference sequence). CDR3 size: 16 residues. V was cut by 1 base and J by 9 bases, with 19 bases left in between. CDR3 residues: CASSLGVGVLAGEQFF. Written as DNA, the CDR3 is TGTGCCAGCAGCTTAGGAGTCGGGGTGCTCGCGGGTGAGCAGTTCTTC.

The V and J genes are TRBV29-1 and TRBJ1-3, with D possibly being TRBD1 (5 bases). Germline V gene lookup returns CDR1 SQVTM and CDR2 ANQGSEA. This CDR3 spans 13 amino acids. Trimming removed 2 bases at V and 1 base at J, with 6 bases between. The CDR3 DNA reads TGCAGCGTTGAAAAGGGGTCTGGAAACACCATATATTTT. Translated: CSVEKGSGNTIYF.

The chain is built from TRBV30 and TRBJ1-3; 7 bases line up with TRBD1. This CDR3 is 13 amino acids long. V gave up 8 bases and J gave up 0 bases; unmatched junction bases: 4. The germline V gene has CDR1 GTSNPN and CDR2 SVGIG (reference sequence). The CDR3 protein is CAQTGPSGNTIYF. The CDR3 DNA reads as TGTGCCCAGACAGGGCCCTCTGGAAACACCATATATTTT. Full variable domain (remainder filled in from reference TRBV30 and TRBJ1-3): SQTIHQWPATLVQPVGSPLSLECTVEGTSNPNLYWYRQAAGRGLQLLFYSVGIGQISSEVPQNLSASRPQDRQFILSSKKLLLSDSGFYLCAQTGPSGNTIYFGEGSWLTVV.

The chain has TRBV4-1 and TRBJ1-5; no definite D call. Germline loops: CDR1 MGHRA, CDR2 YSYEKL. The CDR3 consists of 15 residues. V lost 1 base and J 7 bases, leaving 14 bases between the germline ends. CDR3 sequence: CASSQARYPGQPQHF. CDR3 nucleotide sequence: TGCGCCAGCAGCCAAGCACGTTATCCAGGACAGCCCCAGCATTTT.

This clone was picked up one time. The chain joins TRBV6-6 to TRBJ2-7; 7 bases map to TRBD2. From germline, CDR1 is MNHNY and CDR2 SVGAGI (reference sequence). The CDR3 length is 13 residues. The J segment lost 6 bases and the V segment lost 4 bases, leaving 6 bases of the junction unmatched. CDR3 protein: CASSSHIAGEQYV. The CDR3 DNA reads TGTGCCAGCAGTTCTCACATAGCGGGCGAGCAGTACGTC.

The chain links TRBV25-1 to TRBJ1-5; TRBD1 is a possible D gene (5 bases). The CDR3 has 14 amino acids. CDR1 and CDR2 from the germline V gene are MGHDK and SYGVNS. V was shortened by 2 bases and J by 3 bases, with 8 bases between the two germline ends. CDR3 amino acids: CASSEAGHNQPQHF. Written as DNA, the CDR3 is TGTGCCAGCAGTGAAGCAGGGCACAATCAGCCCCAGCATTTT.

V gene TRBV19 combines with J gene TRBJ1-2, with TRBD1 matching over 9 bases. The V segment lost 8 bases and the J segment 4 bases; nucleotides outside the gene matches: 5. This CDR3 spans 13 amino acids. The germline gives CDR1 LNHDA, CDR2 SQIVND (reference sequence). The chain's CDR3 is CASHRGRGYGYTF. The CDR3 DNA reads as TGTGCCAGTCACAGGGGGCGCGGCTATGGCTACACCTTC.

The chain combines TRBV30 with TRBJ1-2; no firm D call. The CDR3 is 12 residues long. Looked up from germline, CDR1 is GTSNPN and CDR2 is SVGIG (reference sequence). Trimming left V 1 base short and J 4 bases short, with 7 bases between. For the CDR3, the DNA is TGTGCCTGGAGTGGATCTAGCTATGGCTACACCTTC. Encoded protein: CAWSGSSYGYTF.

J is TRBJ1-5 and V is TRBV15; TRBD1 matches at 8 bases. Per germline, CDR1 LNHNV and CDR2 YYDKDF (reference sequence). Trimming took 3 bases from V and 7 from J; bases not matched to a gene: 5. The CDR3 totals 14 residues. CDR3 in amino acids: CATSSGSGGQPQHF. CDR3 coding DNA: TGTGCCACCAGCAGTGGGTCAGGGGGCCAGCCCCAGCATTTT.

This chain uses TRBV19 with TRBJ1-5; D unresolved. Trimming took off 5 bases at V and 4 bases at J, with 9 bases between the two ends. Germline V gene sequence: CDR1 LNHDA, CDR2 SQIVND (reference sequence). CDR3 length: 13 amino acids. The CDR3 coding sequence is TGTGCCAGTAGTTCCCAGAAAAATCAGCCCCAGCATTTT. Its translation: CASSSQKNQPQHF.

This chain links TRBV18 with TRBJ2-5; possibly TRBD1 for D (6 bases). CDR3 length: 19 amino acids. Per the germline V gene, CDR1 is KGHSH and CDR2 is LQKENI. Trimming removed 3 bases from V and 2 bases from J, with 25 bases in between. The CDR3 bases are TGTGCCAGCTCACCGGCAAACCCCGGGACATTGTACAAACAAGAGACCCAGTACTTC. This translates into CASSPANPGTLYKQETQYF.

With respect to this clone: A junction end diverges from the germline sequence, so it may reflect a read error. J is TRBJ2-7 and V is TRBV11-3; no clear D gene. Germline assignment: CDR1 SGHNT and CDR2 YENEEA. The length of the CDR3 is 15 residues. Here the CDR3 DNA reads TGTGCCAGCAGCCTAGAAATCCCGACCCCGACTCGGCAGTACTTC. Its translation is CASSLEIPTPTRQYF.

This clone has just one count. V is TRBV5-1 and J is TRBJ1-1; D is unresolved. The V gene lost 5 bases and the J gene lost 1 base, with 6 bases spanning the gap. Germline V gene lookup returns CDR1 SGHRS and CDR2 YFSETQ. This CDR3 has 12 amino acids. The CDR3 nucleotides are TGCGCCAGCAGACGAGGGAACACTGAAGCTTTCTTT. Translating it yields CASRRGNTEAFF.

This rearrangement joins TRBV15 to TRBJ2-2, with D possibly being TRBD1 (5 bases). Germline loops: CDR1 LNHNV, CDR2 YYDKDF (reference sequence). With 2 bases removed from V and 4 bases from J, the gap between germline ends came to 14 bases. The CDR3 length is 16 residues. The CDR3 loop reads CATSRQQQASTGELFF. CDR3 in DNA: TGTGCCACCAGCAGACAACAACAGGCTAGCACCGGGGAGCTGTTTTTT. The full variable domain, rest sourced from reference TRBV15 and TRBJ2-2, is DAMVIQNPRYQVTQFGKPVTLSCSQTLNHNVMYWYQQKSSQAPKLLFHYYDKDFNNEADTPDNFQSRRPNTSFCFLDIRSPGLGDTAMYLCATSRQQQASTGELFFGEGSRLTVL.

The chain joins TRBV7-2 to TRBJ1-1; D is perhaps TRBD1 (5 bases). Germline V gene sequence: CDR1 SGHTA, CDR2 FQGNSA. This CDR3 has 17 residues. V lost 5 bases and J lost 4, with 23 bases in between. CDR3 residues: CASSPGRGREGSTEAFF. The CDR3 nucleotides read TGTGCCAGCAGCCCCGGGCGGGGGAGGGAGGGTAGCACTGAAGCTTTCTTT.

The gene calls are TRBV6-4 and TRBJ1-1; no definite D call. The CDR3 length is 13 residues. Trimming removed 3 bases from V and 6 bases from J, with 11 bases in between. The germline V gene has CDR1 MRHNA and CDR2 SNTAGT. As DNA, the CDR3 is TGTGCCAGCAGTGATCTGACCGGGGCTGAAGCTTTCTTT. Amino acid sequence: CASSDLTGAEAFF.

The chain joins TRBV30 to TRBJ1-2; no reliable D call. Germline V gene lookup returns CDR1 GTSNPN and CDR2 SVGIG (reference sequence). V lost 0 bases, J lost 7 bases, and 15 bases lay in between. The CDR3 covers 14 residues. CDR3 residues: CAWSVTPEQRGYTF. The CDR3 DNA sequence: TGTGCCTGGAGTGTAACGCCGGAGCAGCGTGGCTACACCTTC.

The V gene is TRBV7-9, the J gene TRBJ1-1; TRBD1 agrees at 7 bases. With 5 bases clipped from V and 8 bases from J, the junction kept 8 bases outside the gene matches. Germline lookup yields CDR1 SEHNR and CDR2 FQNEAQ (reference sequence). The CDR3 loop spans 13 amino acids. The CDR3 nucleotides read TGTGCCAGCAGCCCAGCAGGGGGGAAAGAAGCTTTCTTT. Its protein product is CASSPAGGKEAFF.

This chain links TRBV29-1 with TRBJ1-4; maybe TRBD1 (6 bases). The V gene lost 6 bases and the J gene lost 6 bases, with 14 bases spanning the gap. CDR1 and CDR2 from the germline V gene are SQVTM and ANQGSEA. This CDR3 spans 13 amino acids. The DNA for the CDR3 is TGCAGCGTGAGGGGGGGGAGGTATGAAAAACTGTTTTTT. Encoded protein: CSVRGGRYEKLFF. The full variable domain, its missing parts supplied by reference TRBV29-1 and TRBJ1-4, is SAVISQKPSRDICQRGTSLTIQCQVDSQVTMMFWYRQQPGQSLTLIATANQGSEATYESGFVIDKFPISRPNLTFSTLTVSNMSPEDSSIYLCSVRGGRYEKLFFGSGTQLSVL.

CDR3 sequence reads: CASSRDKGNQPQHF. The CDR3 nucleotides read TGTGCCAGCAGCAGGGACAAGGGCAATCAGCCCCAGCATTTT. The V call is TRBV21-1, the J call TRBJ1-5; no DNA check was done on the table's D call, TRBD1. TRBV21-1 is a recognized pseudogene. The CDR3 contains 14 residues.

The rearrangement joins TRBV27 to TRBJ1-5, with TRBD1 matching 11 bases. The CDR3 sequence is 15 residues long. Germline CDR1 is MNHEY and CDR2 is SMNVEV (reference sequence). V shed 5 bases, J shed 5 bases, and the junction held 5 bases outside the gene matches. The CDR3 region is CASSAGTGGYQPQHF. DNA for the CDR3: TGTGCCAGCAGTGCAGGGACAGGGGGATATCAGCCCCAGCATTTT.

This sequence joins TRBV4-1 and TRBJ1-3; 7 nucleotides line up with TRBD1. The CDR3 has 14 amino acids. Germline lookup yields CDR1 MGHRA and CDR2 YSYEKL. After removal of 8 bases from V and 2 bases from J, the junction contained 6 bases not matched to a gene. The CDR3 reads CASRGQVTGNTIYF. The CDR3 DNA reads TGCGCCAGCCGCGGACAGGTAACTGGAAACACCATATATTTT.

This chain links TRBV7-9 with TRBJ1-1, with D possibly TRBD1 on 5 matching bases. CDR3 size: 13 residues. The germline V gene encodes CDR1 SEHNR and CDR2 FQNEAQ (reference sequence). Trimming took off 4 bases at V and 2 bases at J, with 8 bases between the two ends. The CDR3 coding sequence is TGTGCCAGCAGCTCGACAGTCAACACTGAAGCTTTCTTT. Its protein is CASSSTVNTEAFF.

This chain links TRBV9 with TRBJ1-2; no reliable D call. Trimming stripped 0 bases from V and 8 bases from J, with 17 bases between. CDR1 SGDLS and CDR2 YYNGEE come from the germline V gene. CDR3 length: 15 residues. Here the CDR3 DNA reads TGTGCCAGCAGCGTAGGAATCTTGCGTTTCGGGGGCTACACCTTC. It translates to CASSVGILRFGGYTF. The whole variable domain, filled in from reference TRBV9 and TRBJ1-2, reads DSGVTQTPKHLITATGQRVTLRCSPRSGDLSVYWYQQSLDQGLQFLIQYYNGEERAKGNILERFSAQQFPDLHSELNLSSLELGDSALYFCASSVGILRFGGYTFGSGTRLTVV.

The V gene is TRBV5-1, the J gene TRBJ2-5, with a tentative D call TRBD2 (7 bases). The germline CDR1 and CDR2 sequences are SGHRS and YFSETQ. CDR3 length: 13 residues. The germline V and J ends were trimmed by 6 bases and 5 bases, with 14 bases remaining between them. This CDR3 reads CASTRGAAETQYF. The CDR3 DNA is TGCGCCAGCACTCGGGGGGCAGCGGAGACCCAGTACTTC.

The V gene is TRBV19, the J gene TRBJ2-1, with TRBD2 matching over 7 bases. CDR1 is LNHDA and CDR2 is SQIVND in the germline V gene (reference sequence). The length of the CDR3 is 18 residues. V shed 4 bases and J 9 bases; nucleotides not matched to a gene: 21. CDR3 loop: CASSTLKQPGLPGSEQFF. The CDR3 region has the DNA TGTGCCAGTAGTACCCTTAAACAACCGGGACTACCAGGGAGTGAGCAGTTCTTC.

The chain joins TRBV29-1 to TRBJ2-1, with D unclear. Trimming took off 4 bases at V and 4 bases at J, with 14 bases between the two ends. CDR1 SQVTM and CDR2 ANQGSEA come from the germline V gene. The CDR3 contains 14 residues. The CDR3 DNA reads as TGCAGCGTTGTTGGAGTCACCTCATACAATGAGCAGTTCTTC. Its protein is CSVVGVTSYNEQFF.

The genes are TRBV30 and TRBJ1-5, with D perhaps TRBD1 (5 bases). The CDR3 covers 14 residues. Germline V gene sequence: CDR1 GTSNPN, CDR2 SVGIG (reference sequence). The V end lost 4 bases, the J end lost 5 bases, and 15 bases lay between the germline ends. For the CDR3, the DNA is TGTGCCTGGAACACCGGGACTCACGATCAGCCCCAGCATTTT. It encodes CAWNTGTHDQPQHF.